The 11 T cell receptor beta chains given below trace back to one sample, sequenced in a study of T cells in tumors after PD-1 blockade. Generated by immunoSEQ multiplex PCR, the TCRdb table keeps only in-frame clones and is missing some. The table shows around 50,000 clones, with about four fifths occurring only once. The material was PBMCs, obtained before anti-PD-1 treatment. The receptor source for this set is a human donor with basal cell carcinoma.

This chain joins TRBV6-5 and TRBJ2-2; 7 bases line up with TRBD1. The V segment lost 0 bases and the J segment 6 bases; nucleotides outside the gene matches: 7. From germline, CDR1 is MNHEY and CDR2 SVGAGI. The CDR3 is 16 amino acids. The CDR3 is CASSYSARQGAGELFF. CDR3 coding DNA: TGTGCCAGCAGTTACTCGGCGCGGCAGGGGGCCGGGGAGCTGTTTTTT.

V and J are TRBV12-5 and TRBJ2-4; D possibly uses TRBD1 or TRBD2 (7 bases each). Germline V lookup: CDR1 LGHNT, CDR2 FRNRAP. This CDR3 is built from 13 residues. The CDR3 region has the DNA TGTGCCCCCCAGGGGGGGGGTGGTGACATTCAGTACTTC. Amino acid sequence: CAPQGGGGDIQYF.

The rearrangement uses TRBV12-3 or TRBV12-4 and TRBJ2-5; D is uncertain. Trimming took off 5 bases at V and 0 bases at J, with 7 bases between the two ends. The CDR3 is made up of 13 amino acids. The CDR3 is CASSQDYQETQYF. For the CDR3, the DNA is TGTGCCAGCAGTCAGGATTACCAAGAGACCCAGTACTTC.

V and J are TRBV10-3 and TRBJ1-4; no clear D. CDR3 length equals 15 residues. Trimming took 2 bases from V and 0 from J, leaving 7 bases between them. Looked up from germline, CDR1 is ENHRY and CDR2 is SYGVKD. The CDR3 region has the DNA TGTGCCATCAGTGAGCATAAGACAACTAATGAAAAACTGTTTTTT. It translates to CAISEHKTTNEKLFF.

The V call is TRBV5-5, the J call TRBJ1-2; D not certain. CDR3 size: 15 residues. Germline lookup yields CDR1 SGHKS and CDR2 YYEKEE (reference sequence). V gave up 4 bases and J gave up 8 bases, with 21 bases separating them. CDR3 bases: TGTGCCAGCAGCCCCGAGATAGGGCGGGGAGGCGGCTACACCTTC. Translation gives CASSPEIGRGGGYTF.

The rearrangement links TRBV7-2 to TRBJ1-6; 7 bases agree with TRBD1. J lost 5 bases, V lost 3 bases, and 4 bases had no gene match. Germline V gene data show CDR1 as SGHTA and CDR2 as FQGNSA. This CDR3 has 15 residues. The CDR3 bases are TGTGCCAGCAGCTTCTCCGGGACAGATAATTCACCCCTCCACTTT. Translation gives CASSFSGTDNSPLHF.

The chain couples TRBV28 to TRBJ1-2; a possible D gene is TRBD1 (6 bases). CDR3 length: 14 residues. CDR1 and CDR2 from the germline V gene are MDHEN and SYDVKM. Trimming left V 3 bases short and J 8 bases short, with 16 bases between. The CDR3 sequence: CASSFAGEVSGYTF. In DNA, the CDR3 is TGTGCCAGCAGTTTCGCAGGGGAGGTTTCCGGCTACACCTTC.

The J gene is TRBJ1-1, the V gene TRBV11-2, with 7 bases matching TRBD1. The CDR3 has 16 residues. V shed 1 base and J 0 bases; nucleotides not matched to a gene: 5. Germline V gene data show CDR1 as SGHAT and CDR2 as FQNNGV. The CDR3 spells CASSLGDSFMNTEAFF. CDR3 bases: TGTGCCAGCAGCTTAGGGGACAGTTTCATGAACACTGAAGCTTTCTTT.

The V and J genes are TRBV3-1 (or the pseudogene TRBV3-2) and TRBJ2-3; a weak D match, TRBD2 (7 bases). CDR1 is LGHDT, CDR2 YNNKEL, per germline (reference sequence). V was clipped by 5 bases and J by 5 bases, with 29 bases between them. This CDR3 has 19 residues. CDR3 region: CASSFELMPLVGGGDTQYF. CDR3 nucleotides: TGTGCCAGCAGCTTCGAACTTATGCCTCTAGTAGGGGGGGGAGATACGCAGTATTTT.

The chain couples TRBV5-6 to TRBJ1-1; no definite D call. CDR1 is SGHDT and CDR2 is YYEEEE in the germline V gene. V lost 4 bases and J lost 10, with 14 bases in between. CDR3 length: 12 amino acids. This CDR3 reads CASSADRRGAFF. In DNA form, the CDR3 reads TGTGCCAGCAGCGCCGACCGCCGAGGAGCTTTCTTT.

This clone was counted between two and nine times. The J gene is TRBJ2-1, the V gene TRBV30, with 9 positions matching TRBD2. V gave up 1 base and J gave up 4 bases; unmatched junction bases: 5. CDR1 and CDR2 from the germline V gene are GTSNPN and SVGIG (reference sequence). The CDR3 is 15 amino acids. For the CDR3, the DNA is TGTGCCTGGAGTGCGGCTAGCGGGGTTTACAATGAGCAGTTCTTC. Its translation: CAWSAASGVYNEQFF.